Following are 28 T cell receptor beta chains from one sample sequenced in a study of technical replicates of blood from several donors. Method: immunoSEQ multiplex PCR; TCRdb's copy keeps in-frame clones and lacks some. The sample records about 63,000 clones, around nine tenths being singletons. Sequences were obtained from PBMCs. These receptors were obtained from a human donor in good health. Some clones in this sample may be carry-over from other donors' samples.

This clone turned up a few times. The chain is built from TRBV4-3 and TRBJ1-1; TRBD1 matches at 7 bases. The CDR3 length is 14 residues. CDR1 and CDR2 from the germline V gene are LGHNA and YSLEER. V lost 0 bases and J lost 3; bases outside the gene matches: 1. CDR3 sequence reads: CASSQDRGDTEAFF. The CDR3 DNA sequence: TGCGCCAGCAGCCAAGACAGGGGGGACACTGAAGCTTTCTTT.

The gene calls are TRBV4-1 and TRBJ2-3; no clear D. This CDR3 comprises 14 residues. CDR1 is MGHRA and CDR2 is YSYEKL in the germline V gene. V was clipped by 6 bases and J by 0 bases, with 10 bases between them. The CDR3 is CASRKIGSTDTQYF. Written as DNA, the CDR3 is TGCGCCAGCAGAAAGATCGGTAGCACAGATACGCAGTATTTT.

This clone was counted once. The genes are TRBV5-5 and TRBJ1-2; D is unclear. V was cut by 6 bases and J by 8 bases, with 14 bases left in between. Germline V gives CDR1 SGHKS, CDR2 YYEKEE (reference sequence). This CDR3 comprises 12 residues. DNA of the CDR3: TGTGCCAGCACACCGGCGGGCGAAGGCTACACCTTC. Protein sequence: CASTPAGEGYTF.

V is TRBV25-1 and J is TRBJ1-1; 7 nucleotides match TRBD1. The CDR3 extends over 12 amino acids. The germline CDR1 and CDR2 sequences are MGHDK and SYGVNS. Trimming cost V 8 bases and J 11 bases; bases outside gene matches: 11. The CDR3: CASGRKGAAAFF. CDR3 coding DNA: TGTGCCAGCGGGAGAAAGGGGGCCGCCGCTTTCTTT.

This clone was seen a single time. This rearrangement joins TRBV19 to TRBJ1-2; no clear D. Deletions cut 7 bases from V and 8 bases from J, with 14 bases between. This CDR3 contains 12 residues. Germline-derived CDR1 and CDR2 are LNHDA and SQIVND (reference sequence). The CDR3 spells CASTNWAVGYTF. The CDR3 DNA is TGTGCCAGTACAAATTGGGCAGTCGGCTACACCTTC.

The genes are TRBV5-5 and TRBJ1-2, with unresolved D. The CDR3 consists of 16 residues. The V gene lost 2 bases and the J gene lost 1 base, with 15 bases spanning the gap. Per germline, CDR1 SGHKS and CDR2 YYEKEE (reference sequence). The CDR3 nucleotides read TGTGCCAGCAGCTTAGCCCCTGGACTTTTTAACTATGGCTACACCTTC. Its translation: CASSLAPGLFNYGYTF.

This chain uses TRBV10-3 with TRBJ1-3; 8 nucleotides agree with TRBD1. The J segment lost 4 bases and the V segment lost 0 bases, leaving 5 bases of the junction unmatched. CDR1 and CDR2 from the germline V gene are ENHRY and SYGVKD. CDR3 size: 16 residues. The CDR3 spells CAISESDRTGGNTIYF. In DNA form, the CDR3 reads TGTGCCATCAGTGAGTCCGACCGGACAGGGGGAAACACCATATATTTT.

The chain uses TRBV4-3 and TRBJ2-7; TRBD2 matches at 10 bases. The CDR3 runs to 16 residues. Germline loops: CDR1 LGHNA, CDR2 YSLEER. The J segment lost 3 bases and the V segment lost 0 bases, leaving 5 bases of the junction unmatched. For the CDR3, the DNA is TGCGCCAGCAGCCAAGATTGGGCTAGCGGGAGCTACGAGCAGTACTTC. Its protein is CASSQDWASGSYEQYF.

The chain links TRBV15 to TRBJ2-6; D is unclear. The CDR3 extends over 17 amino acids. Germline CDR1 is LNHNV and CDR2 is YYDKDF (reference sequence). The V end lost 0 bases, the J end lost 0 bases, and 9 bases lay between the germline ends. The CDR3 nucleotides are TGTGCCACCAGCAGAGATCTTAGCTACTCTGGGGCCAACGTCCTGACTTTC. This gives the protein CATSRDLSYSGANVLTF.

The chain recombines TRBV6-5 with TRBJ1-5; TRBD1 might be the D (5 bases). This CDR3 region has 15 residues. Germline CDR1 reads MNHEY; CDR2 reads SVGAGI. V dropped 6 bases and J dropped 4 bases, with 16 bases sitting between them. The CDR3: CASSPSRDWNQPQHF. DNA of the CDR3: TGTGCCAGCAGCCCATCCAGGGATTGGAATCAGCCCCAGCATTTT.

This sequence joins TRBV4-2 and TRBJ2-3, with D hard to call. The CDR3 contains 13 residues. Trimming pared 4 bases from V and 4 bases from J, leaving 9 bases between. Germline values: CDR1 LGHNA, CDR2 YNFKEQ. CDR3 bases: TGTGCCAGCAGCCTTACAGTTTCAGATACGCAGTATTTT. This codes for CASSLTVSDTQYF.

In its sample, this clone was seen once. The rearrangement joins TRBV6-6 to TRBJ2-1, with 10 positions matching TRBD1. Germline V gives CDR1 MNHNY, CDR2 SVGAGI (reference sequence). V was pared by 2 bases and J by 1 base, with 2 bases of the junction left unmatched. The CDR3 consists of 16 residues. CDR3 loop: CASSYRGQGSYNEQFF. CDR3 bases: TGTGCCAGCAGTTACCGGGGACAGGGGTCCTACAATGAGCAGTTCTTC.

J is TRBJ2-7 and V is TRBV9; 9 bases fit TRBD1. The CDR3 loop spans 15 amino acids. CDR1 and CDR2 (germline): SGDLS, YYNGEE. V lost 4 bases, J lost 6 bases, and 11 bases stayed unmatched. The CDR3 DNA sequence: TGTGCCAGCAGCCCCCAGGGACAGGGATATCGCGAGCAGTACTTC. It is translated as CASSPQGQGYREQYF.

The V gene is TRBV7-2, the J gene TRBJ2-1; D might be TRBD2 (6 bases). The V gene's germline CDR1 is SGHTA and CDR2 FQGNSA. Trimming left V 1 base short and J 10 bases short, with 11 bases between. This CDR3 has 13 residues. CDR3 bases: TGTGCCAGCAGCTTAGAGGCCGCGGGGGAGCAGTTCTTC. It is translated as CASSLEAAGEQFF.

The rearrangement uses TRBV29-1 and TRBJ2-5, with 8 bases that match TRBD1. The CDR3 has 12 amino acids. V gave up 7 bases and J gave up 4 bases; unmatched junction bases: 5. Germline CDR1 is SQVTM and CDR2 is ANQGSEA. DNA of the CDR3: TGCAGCGGGGCCAGGGGGCGAGAGACCCAGTACTTC. The encoded protein is CSGARGRETQYF.

In its sample, this clone was seen once. The chain is built from TRBV11-2 and TRBJ2-1; perhaps TRBD1 as D (5 bases). Germline values: CDR1 SGHAT, CDR2 FQNNGV. This CDR3 comprises 14 residues. The germline V and J ends were trimmed by 3 bases and 0 bases, with 6 bases remaining between them. CDR3 region: CASSLTDSYNEQFF. DNA of the CDR3: TGTGCCAGCAGCTTGACAGACTCCTACAATGAGCAGTTCTTC.

The chain uses TRBV6-5 and TRBJ2-7, with TRBD1 matching 8 bases. CDR1 and CDR2 from the germline V gene are MNHEY and SVGAGI. The CDR3 is 14 amino acids. Germline trimming cut 6 bases from V and 2 bases from J; bases unmatched to any gene: 6. CDR3 loop: CASRLRTGTYEQYF. The CDR3, as DNA: TGTGCCAGCAGACTACGGACAGGGACCTACGAGCAGTACTTC.

The V call is TRBV29-1, the J call TRBJ2-1, with D possibly matching TRBD1 (6 bases). The V and J ends lost 8 bases and 6 bases respectively, with 20 bases between them. CDR3 size: 14 residues. Germline-derived CDR1 and CDR2 are SQVTM and ANQGSEA. The CDR3 region has the DNA TGCAGCTTCTCCGGGACATCAACGGGCAATGAGCAGTTCTTC. Its protein is CSFSGTSTGNEQFF.

This rearrangement joins TRBV7-9 to TRBJ2-2; D is undetermined. The CDR3 loop spans 14 amino acids. Germline CDR1 is SEHNR and CDR2 is FQNEAQ (reference sequence). V lost 5 bases and J 2 bases, leaving 9 bases between the germline ends. CDR3 residues: CASSPTVNTGELFF. Here the CDR3 DNA reads TGTGCCAGCAGCCCAACAGTAAACACCGGGGAGCTGTTTTTT.

This chain joins TRBV5-4 and TRBJ2-5, with D hard to call. The CDR3 has 11 amino acids. V was clipped by 2 bases and J by 5 bases, with 4 bases between them. Looked up from germline, CDR1 is SGHNT and CDR2 is YYREEE (reference sequence). The DNA for the CDR3 is TGTGCCAGCAGCTTTAATGAGACCCAGTACTTC. It codes for CASSFNETQYF. Based on the CDR3 plus reference TRBV5-4 and TRBJ2-5, the full variable domain is ETGVTQSPTHLIKTRGQQVTLRCSSQSGHNTVSWYQQALGQGPQFIFQYYREEENGRGNFPPRFSGLQFPNYSSELNVNALELDDSALYLCASSFNETQYFGPGTRLLVL.

Only a few counts were recorded for this clone. The chain combines TRBV4-3 with TRBJ2-1; 9 bases are a match to TRBD2. CDR1 is LGHNA, CDR2 YSLEER, per germline. J lost 5 bases, V lost 0 bases, and 8 bases had no gene match. This CDR3 is built from 17 residues. The CDR3 loop reads CASSQDWLRGGDNEQFF. The CDR3 DNA sequence: TGCGCCAGCAGCCAAGATTGGTTGCGGGGGGGCGACAATGAGCAGTTCTTC.

The genes are TRBV7-2 and TRBJ1-2; 7 positions match TRBD1. J lost 3 bases, V lost 1 base, and 5 bases had no gene match. The CDR3 extends over 15 amino acids. CDR1 is SGHTA and CDR2 is FQGNSA in the germline V gene. As DNA, the CDR3 is TGTGCCAGCAGCTTAGGGCCAGGGGGAGACTATGGCTACACCTTC. Protein product: CASSLGPGGDYGYTF.

The genes are TRBV5-1 and TRBJ2-5; 13 bases agree with TRBD2. The CDR3 spans 14 residues. CDR1 SGHRS and CDR2 YFSETQ come from the germline V gene. CDR3 DNA: TGCGGGAGCAGCTCCGGGACTAGCGGGGCCGGGTGGTACTTC. Its translation: CGSSSGTSGAGWYF.

The V call is TRBV4-3, the J call TRBJ2-2; 9 bases map to TRBD2. After removal of 0 bases from V and 6 bases from J, the junction contained 5 bases not matched to a gene. The CDR3 consists of 16 residues. Germline CDR1 reads LGHNA; CDR2 reads YSLEER. Here the CDR3 DNA reads TGCGCCAGCAGCCAAGATGTTAGCGGGGGAGCCGGGGAGCTGTTTTTT. This sequence encodes CASSQDVSGGAGELFF.

The chain links TRBV27 to TRBJ1-5; 7 bases are shared with TRBD1. J lost 4 bases, V lost 5 bases, and 8 bases had no gene match. From germline, CDR1 is MNHEY and CDR2 SMNVEV (reference sequence). The CDR3 totals 15 residues. The CDR3 nucleotides read TGTGCCAGCAGTCCCAGGGGGATTGGGAATCAGCCCCAGCATTTT. Protein product: CASSPRGIGNQPQHF.

V is TRBV9 and J is TRBJ2-5; D possibly corresponds to TRBD2 (7 bases). Germline lookup yields CDR1 SGDLS and CDR2 YYNGEE. There are 15 residues in the CDR3. Between the trimmed V and J ends, which lost 4 bases and 3 bases, there was a span of 16 bases. As DNA, the CDR3 is TGTGCCAGCAGCCTGGGGGGGGGCCCTGAAGAGACCCAGTACTTC. Its protein is CASSLGGGPEETQYF.

The chain couples TRBV29-1 to TRBJ1-5; D ambiguous. Trimming took 3 bases from V and 7 from J, leaving 13 bases between them. Germline V CDR1 and CDR2: SQVTM, ANQGSEA. The CDR3 contains 13 residues. CDR3 nucleotide sequence: TGCAGCGTTGAGCCCAGTCCAGGACAGCCCCAGCATTTT. As protein: CSVEPSPGQPQHF.

For the CDR3, the DNA is TGCGCCAGCAGCTTGATGCTAAACACCGGGGAGCTGTTTTTT. This gives the protein CASSLMLNTGELFF. This chain uses TRBV5-1 with TRBJ2-2; D gene ambiguous. This CDR3 region has 14 residues. The V gene lost 1 base and the J gene lost 2 bases, with 6 bases spanning the gap. The germline V gene has CDR1 SGHRS and CDR2 YFSETQ.